The present entry profiles one T cell receptor (beta chain) with its context. As yet, its antigen is unknown. Here immunoSEQ multiplex PCR was the method, and the copy in TCRdb shows in-frame clones only, minus some. The table shows some 2,500,000 clones, with 93% occurring only once. The data are from a study of shared clonotypes between healthy human individuals. The overall study: The cohort comprised a couple of women and a few men. Their ages spanned 18 to 49 years. Broader study findings: Shared clonotypes: 4.5% to 5% naive CD4, 3% to 3.5% naive CD8, around 2.2% memory CD4, about 0.4% memory CD8. Non-shared clonotypes showed lower generation probabilities than clonotypes common to all four donors.

The CDR3 is 12 amino acids. CDR1 SNHLY and CDR2 FYNNEI come from the germline V gene. The V end lost 4 bases, the J end lost 12 bases, and 13 bases lay between the germline ends. The V call is TRBV2, the J call TRBJ2-1; unclear D gene. What was sequenced was naive CD4+ T cells from PBMCs. Noted subset: CD45RA+ positively selected. The sequence was collected from a man aged 18 to 30 in good health. Some clones in this sample may be carry-over from other donors' samples. The CDR3 protein is CASSGWAVGQFF. CDR3 DNA: TGTGCCAGCAGTGGGTGGGCGGTGGGGCAGTTCTTC.